This T cell receptor (beta chain) was captured by sequencing in a study of control samples from healthy donors and cancer patients. Trimming cost V 4 bases and J 3 bases, with 13 bases left between them. This CDR3 is 15 amino acids long. CDR1 is SNHLY, CDR2 FYNNEI, per germline. Some clones are missing from TCRdb's copy, which holds only in-frame ones; the method was immunoSEQ multiplex PCR. This table holds about 160,000 clones, about 94% found once. The sample was blood. The TCR comes from a woman in her 40s in good health. V and J are TRBV2 and TRBJ1-5; no definite D call. The CDR3 nucleotides are TGTGCCAGCAGTGTTCAGCGTCAGAACAATCAGCCCCAGCATTTT. Residues: CASSVQRQNNQPQHF.